This T cell receptor beta chain was sequenced in a study of blood T cell repertoires in COVID-19 (dated by TCRdb to the early 2020s). About the full investigation: Collaborator samples came from the United States, Italy and Spain and covered acute and convalescent phases of COVID-19. The prospective study material was composed of cDNA or gDNA derived from T cells, B-cell-depleted T cells, or PBMCs. Where available, HLA class I and class II types were obtained from metadata supplied by the sample provider rather than from assay-based typing. Samples were obtained from the ongoing ImmuneRACE study (first 160 participants) and from over 1,000 subjects provided by 6 global collaborators. The repertoires were released in a freely available public database meant as a resource for research on the immune response to SARS-CoV-2. Nearly every sample came with metadata listing a de-identified subject ID, COVID-19 status, age in years and sex. Subjects who had been exposed to COVID-19, were actively infected with it, or had recovered from it provided the deeply sampled blood TCRbeta repertoires that made up the dataset. What the work shows at the level of the full study, not this receptor alone: How much clinical and demographic metadata was included differed by source and by participant, and the metadata was provided uncurated.

The immunoSEQ Assay, a bias-controlled multiplex PCR, was used to amplify TCRbeta CDR3 regions from genomic DNA. As for how the authors treated the data: Within the assay, amplification of reference gene primers was used to estimate how many nucleated cells each sample contained. To quantify the absolute abundance of each unique TCRbeta CDR3 rearrangement, sequence reads were collapsed and filtered. For each sample, productive Simpson clonality was calculated as the square root of Simpson's diversity index across productive rearrangements. Entries here come from immuneACCESS through TCRdb and include only in-frame sequences with V and J called. Some clones fail to appear in such tables; in the studies checked, an unresolved V gene covers under half of the shortfall, and the cause of the remainder is unknown. V, J and clone size were drawn from that table, and D and trimming were deduced from the DNA. This sample holds 150,000 to 200,000 clones; 83% were observed only once. The ten largest account for approximately 2% of the sample.

Worth noting for this clone: Its specific antigen is unknown. Per-nucleotide qualities are absent, and no much larger clonotype sits a single base away.

V drops 3 bases and J drops 11 bases, leaving 10 bases in between. Per the germline V gene (reference sequence), LNHDA is the CDR1 and SQIVND is the CDR2. The CDR3, from cysteine to phenylalanine, totals 11 residues. The retained sequence is limited to the CDR3, 33 bases, with the frame set at the first base. Whole blood was collected in K2EDTA tubes by collaborating institutions according to the institutions' own protocols. For TCRbeta analysis, collaborator samples were shipped as frozen whole blood, as isolated PBMCs, or as DNA extracted from either sample type. Recombination joined TRBV19 with TRBJ1-1; the best D guess is TRBD1, with 6 bases matching. This receptor was identified in a woman aged 80 or over with acute or convalescent COVID-19. What was sequenced was peripheral blood. The DNA is as follows: TGTGCCAGTAGTATTGAGGGGGGGGCTTTCTTT. Translated, it reads CASSIEGGAFF.